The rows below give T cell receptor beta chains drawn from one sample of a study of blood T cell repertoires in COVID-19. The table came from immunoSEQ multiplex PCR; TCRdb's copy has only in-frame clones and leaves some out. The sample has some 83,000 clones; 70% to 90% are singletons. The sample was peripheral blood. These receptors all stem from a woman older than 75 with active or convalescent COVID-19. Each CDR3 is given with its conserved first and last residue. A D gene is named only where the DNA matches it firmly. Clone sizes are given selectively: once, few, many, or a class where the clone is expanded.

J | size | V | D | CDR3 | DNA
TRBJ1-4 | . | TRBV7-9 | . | CASSPGDRSNEKLFF | TGTGCCAGCAGCCCCGGAGACCGATCTAATGAAAAACTGTTTTTT
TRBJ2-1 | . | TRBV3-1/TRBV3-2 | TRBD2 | CASSQVFRGGVGEQFF | TGTGCCAGCAGCCAAGTCTTTCGCGGGGGGGTTGGTGAGCAGTTCTTC
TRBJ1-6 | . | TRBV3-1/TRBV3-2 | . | CASSQDYDRKNSPLHF | TGTGCCAGCAGCCAAGATTATGACAGAAAGAATTCACCCCTCCACTTT
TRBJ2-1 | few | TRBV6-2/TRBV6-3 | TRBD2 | CASSRRTSGRHEQFF | TGTGCCAGCAGTAGGAGGACTAGCGGGAGACATGAGCAGTTCTTC
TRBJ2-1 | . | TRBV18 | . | CASSQIGSGYNEQFF | TGTGCCAGCTCCCAAATCGGGAGTGGGTACAATGAGCAGTTCTTC
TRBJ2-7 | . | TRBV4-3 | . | CASSQVPETYEQYF | TGCGCCAGCAGCCAAGTTCCAGAAACCTACGAGCAGTACTTC
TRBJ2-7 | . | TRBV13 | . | CASSLGRLRREQYF | TGTGCCAGCAGCTTAGGGCGGCTCCGGAGGGAGCAGTACTTC
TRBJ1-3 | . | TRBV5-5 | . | CASSLEQAGNTIYF | TGTGCCAGCAGCTTGGAGCAAGCAGGGAACACCATATATTTT
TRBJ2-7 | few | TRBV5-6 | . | CASSSGGATYEQYF | TGTGCCAGCAGCTCCGGAGGGGCCACCTACGAGCAGTACTTC
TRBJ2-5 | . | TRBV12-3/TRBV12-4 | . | CASSDTGRETQYF | TGTGCCAGCAGCGATACAGGCCGGGAGACCCAGTACTTC
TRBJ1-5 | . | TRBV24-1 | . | CATSDLTGNQPQHF | TGTGCCACCAGTGATTTGACGGGAAATCAGCCCCAGCATTTT
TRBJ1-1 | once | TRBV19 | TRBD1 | CASNTHPGTGTTEAFF | TGTGCCAGTAACACCCACCCCGGGACAGGGACCACTGAAGCTTTCTTT
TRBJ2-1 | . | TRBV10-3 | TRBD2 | CAISDMLAGGSSYNEQFF | TGTGCCATCAGTGATATGTTAGCGGGAGGGAGCTCCTACAATGAGCAGTTCTTC
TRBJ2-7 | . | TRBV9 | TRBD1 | CASSTGQGGSEQYF | TGTGCCAGCAGCACTGGACAGGGTGGGAGCGAGCAGTACTTC
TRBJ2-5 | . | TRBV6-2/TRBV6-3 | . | CASSYLRETQYF | TGTGCCAGCAGTTACTTACGGGAGACCCAGTACTTC
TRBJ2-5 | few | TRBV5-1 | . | CASSLAIGGRKTQYF | TGCGCCAGCAGCTTGGCCATAGGAGGGAGGAAGACCCAGTACTTC
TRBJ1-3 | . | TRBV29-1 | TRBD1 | CSVYRGDTIYF | TGCAGCGTGTACAGGGGAGACACCATATATTTT
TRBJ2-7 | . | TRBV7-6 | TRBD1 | CASSSKDRGHWEQYF | TGTGCCAGCAGCTCCAAGGACAGGGGACATTGGGAGCAGTACTTC
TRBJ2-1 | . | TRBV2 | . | CASQVYNEQFF | TGTGCCAGCCAGGTATACAATGAGCAGTTCTTC
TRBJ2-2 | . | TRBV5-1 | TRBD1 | CASSLGDRATGELFF | TGCGCCAGCAGCTTGGGGGACAGGGCAACCGGGGAGCTGTTTTTT
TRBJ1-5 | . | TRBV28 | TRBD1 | CASSPKRLSRDRQGLVQPQHF | TGTGCCAGCAGTCCAAAACGCCTTTCAAGGGACAGACAGGGTTTGGTACAGCCCCAGCATTTT
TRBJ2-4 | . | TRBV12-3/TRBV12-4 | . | CASSLMADIQYF | TGTGCCAGCAGTTTAATGGCTGACATTCAGTACTTC
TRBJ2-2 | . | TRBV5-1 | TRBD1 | CASSLGDRATGELFF | TGCGCCAGCAGCTTGGGGGACAGGGCTACTGGGGAGCTGTTTTTT
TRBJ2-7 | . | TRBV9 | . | CASSVGGRGSEQYF | TGTGCCAGCAGCGTAGGAGGCAGGGGAAGCGAGCAGTACTTC
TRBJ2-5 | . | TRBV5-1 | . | CASTLGGGRVETQYF | TGCGCCAGCACTCTGGGAGGTGGGCGCGTTGAGACCCAGTACTTC
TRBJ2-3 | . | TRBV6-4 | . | CASKEETSTDTQYF | TGTGCCAGCAAAGAAGAAACTAGCACAGATACGCAGTATTTT
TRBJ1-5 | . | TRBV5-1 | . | CASSLGPGNNQPQHF | TGCGCCAGCAGCTTGGGGCCGGGGAACAATCAGCCCCAGCATTTT
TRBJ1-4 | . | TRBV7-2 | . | CASSLAGARDEKLFF | TGTGCCAGCAGCTTAGCAGGGGCCAGAGATGAAAAACTGTTTTTT
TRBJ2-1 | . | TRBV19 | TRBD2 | CASSMRASGNSYNEQFF | TGTGCCAGTAGTATGAGGGCTAGCGGGAACTCCTACAATGAGCAGTTCTTC
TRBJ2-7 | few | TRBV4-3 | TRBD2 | CASSQDTSGRAYEQYF | TGCGCCAGCAGCCAAGATACGAGCGGGAGGGCCTACGAGCAGTACTTC
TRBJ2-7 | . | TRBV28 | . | CASSLPRGLGNYEQYF | TGTGCCAGCAGCCTCCCGAGGGGACTGGGGAACTACGAGCAGTACTTC
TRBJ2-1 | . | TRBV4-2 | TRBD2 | CASSQDVRGGYNEQFF | TGTGCCAGCAGCCAAGATGTTCGGGGGGGATACAATGAGCAGTTCTTC
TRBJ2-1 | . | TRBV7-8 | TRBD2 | CASSDRDYLYNEQFF | TGTGCCAGCAGCGACCGGGACTACCTATACAATGAGCAGTTCTTC
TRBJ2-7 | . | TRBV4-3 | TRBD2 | CASSQGLAGDEDYEQYF | TGCGCCAGCAGCCAAGGACTAGCGGGAGATGAGGACTACGAGCAGTACTTC
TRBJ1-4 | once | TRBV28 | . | CASSSHSGGAPSLIELFF | TGTGCCAGCAGTTCCCATTCGGGGGGGGCCCCCTCCCTGATAGAACTGTTTTTT
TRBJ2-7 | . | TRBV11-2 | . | CASSFLISQTEQYF | TGTGCCAGCAGCTTCTTGATATCACAGACCGAGCAGTACTTC
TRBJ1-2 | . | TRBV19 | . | CASSLRGGGYTF | TGTGCCAGTAGTCTCCGAGGAGGAGGCTACACCTTC
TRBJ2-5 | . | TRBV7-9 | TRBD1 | CASSRMPDRGKGETQYF | TGTGCCAGCAGTCGTATGCCAGACAGGGGAAAGGGAGAGACCCAGTACTTC
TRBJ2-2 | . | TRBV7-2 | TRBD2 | CASRSRTSANTGELFF | TGTGCCAGCAGATCTCGAACTAGCGCGAACACCGGGGAGCTGTTTTTT
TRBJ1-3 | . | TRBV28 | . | CASRPGGNTIYF | TGTGCCAGCAGACCGGGTGGAAACACCATATATTTT
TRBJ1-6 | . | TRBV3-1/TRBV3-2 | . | CASSQGGGYNSPLHF | TGTGCCAGCAGCCAAGGGGGGGGGTATAATTCACCCCTCCACTTT
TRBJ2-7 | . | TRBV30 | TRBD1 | CAWSSPGTGGVLSPYEQYF | TGTGCCTGGAGTTCCCCCGGGACAGGGGGCGTTTTATCTCCCTACGAGCAGTACTTC
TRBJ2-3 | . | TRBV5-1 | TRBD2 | CASSFVGASGGSTDTQYF | TGCGCCAGCAGCTTTGTAGGGGCTAGCGGGGGTAGCACAGATACGCAGTATTTT
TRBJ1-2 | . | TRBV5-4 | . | CASSLSGDYGYTF | TGTGCCAGCAGCTTATCGGGAGACTATGGCTACACCTTC
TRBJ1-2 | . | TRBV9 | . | CASSVGGRGSYNYGYTF | TGTGCCAGCAGCGTAGGGGGGAGGGGTTCATACAACTATGGCTACACCTTC
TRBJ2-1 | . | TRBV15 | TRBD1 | CATSTGGADNEQFF | TGTGCCACCAGCACAGGGGGCGCCGACAATGAGCAGTTCTTC
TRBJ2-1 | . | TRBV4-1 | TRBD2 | CASRETSGLGEQFF | TGCGCCAGCAGAGAAACTAGCGGCCTGGGGGAGCAGTTCTTC
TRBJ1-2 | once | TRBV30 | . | CAWSVLRSLNGYTF | TGTGCCTGGAGTGTACTGAGGAGTTTAAATGGCTACACCTTC
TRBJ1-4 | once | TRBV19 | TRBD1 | CASTGQALSNEKLFF | TGTGCCAGTACCGGACAGGCTCTCTCTAATGAAAAACTGTTTTTT
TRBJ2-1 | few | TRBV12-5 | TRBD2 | CASGLVITSGGVSNEQFF | TGTGCTAGTGGTTTGGTAATAACTAGCGGGGGGGTGAGTAATGAGCAGTTCTTC
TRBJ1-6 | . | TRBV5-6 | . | CASSLAGGGNSPLHF | TGTGCCAGCAGCTTGGCTGGGGGCGGGAATTCACCCCTCCACTTT
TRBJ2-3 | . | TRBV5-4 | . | CASSLGGVMTDTQYF | TGTGCCAGCAGCTTGGGTGGAGTTATGACAGATACGCAGTATTTT
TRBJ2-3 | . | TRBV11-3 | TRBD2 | CASSISGTDTQYF | TGTGCCAGCAGCATTAGCGGGACAGATACGCAGTATTTT
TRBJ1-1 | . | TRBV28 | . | CASRRGLDTEAFF | TGTGCCAGCAGAAGGGGTTTGGACACTGAAGCTTTCTTT
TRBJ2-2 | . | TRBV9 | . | CASSVDFGTGELFF | TGTGCCAGCAGCGTAGATTTCGGGACCGGGGAGCTGTTTTTT
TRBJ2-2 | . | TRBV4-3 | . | CASSHPSVPDTGELFF | TGCGCCAGCAGCCACCCTAGTGTCCCGGACACCGGGGAGCTGTTTTTT
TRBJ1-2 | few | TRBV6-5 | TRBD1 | CASSTRDRVDGYTF | TGTGCCAGCAGTACCCGGGACAGGGTGGATGGCTACACCTTC
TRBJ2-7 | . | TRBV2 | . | CASSGTVGEARYEQYF | TGTGCCAGCAGTGGAACTGTGGGTGAGGCTCGGTACGAGCAGTACTTC
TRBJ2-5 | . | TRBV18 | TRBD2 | CASSRLAGEQETQYF | TGTGCCAGCTCACGACTAGCGGGGGAACAAGAGACCCAGTACTTC
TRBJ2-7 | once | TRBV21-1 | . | CASSKAGTGNSYEQYF | TGTGCCAGCAGCAAAGCCGGGACAGGGAACTCCTACGAGCAGTACTTC